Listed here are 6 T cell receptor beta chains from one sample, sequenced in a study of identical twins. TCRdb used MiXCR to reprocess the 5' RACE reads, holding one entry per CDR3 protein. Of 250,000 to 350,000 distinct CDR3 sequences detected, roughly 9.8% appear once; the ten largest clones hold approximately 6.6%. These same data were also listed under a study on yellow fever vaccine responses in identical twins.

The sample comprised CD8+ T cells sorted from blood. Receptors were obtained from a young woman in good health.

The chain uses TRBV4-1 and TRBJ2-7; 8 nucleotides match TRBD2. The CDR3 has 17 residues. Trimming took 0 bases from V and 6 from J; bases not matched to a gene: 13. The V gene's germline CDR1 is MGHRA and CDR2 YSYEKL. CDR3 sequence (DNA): TGCGCCAGCAGCCAAGATGTAGGGTCCAGCGGGAGAGTCGAGCAGTACTTC. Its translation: CASSQDVGSSGRVEQYF.

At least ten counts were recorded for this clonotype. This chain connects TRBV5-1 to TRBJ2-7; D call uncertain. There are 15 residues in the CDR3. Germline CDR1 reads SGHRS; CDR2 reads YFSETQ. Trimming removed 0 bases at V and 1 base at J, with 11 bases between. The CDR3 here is CASSLVWDRSYEQYF. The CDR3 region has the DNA TGCGCCAGCAGCTTGGTCTGGGATCGGTCCTACGAGCAGTACTTC.

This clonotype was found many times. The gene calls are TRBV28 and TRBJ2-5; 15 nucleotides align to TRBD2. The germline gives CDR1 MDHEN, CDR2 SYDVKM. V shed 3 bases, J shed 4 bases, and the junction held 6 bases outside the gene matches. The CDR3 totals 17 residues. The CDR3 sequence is CASSFGLAGGRGETQYF. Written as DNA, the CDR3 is TGTGCCAGCAGTTTTGGACTAGCGGGAGGGAGAGGAGAGACCCAGTACTTC.

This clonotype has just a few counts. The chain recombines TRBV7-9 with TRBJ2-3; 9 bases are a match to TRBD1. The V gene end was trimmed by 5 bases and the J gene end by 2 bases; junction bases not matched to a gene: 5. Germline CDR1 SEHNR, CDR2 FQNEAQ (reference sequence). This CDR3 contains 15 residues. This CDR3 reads CASSPRDRATDTQYF. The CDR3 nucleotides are TGTGCCAGCAGCCCCCGGGACAGGGCCACAGATACGCAGTATTTT.

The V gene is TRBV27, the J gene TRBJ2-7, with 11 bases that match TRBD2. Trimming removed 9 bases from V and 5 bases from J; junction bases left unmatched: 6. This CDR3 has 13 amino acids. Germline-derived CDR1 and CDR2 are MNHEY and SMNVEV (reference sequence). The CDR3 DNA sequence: TGTGCCAGTACTAGCGGGAGCAGGGACGAGCAGTACTTC. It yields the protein CASTSGSRDEQYF.

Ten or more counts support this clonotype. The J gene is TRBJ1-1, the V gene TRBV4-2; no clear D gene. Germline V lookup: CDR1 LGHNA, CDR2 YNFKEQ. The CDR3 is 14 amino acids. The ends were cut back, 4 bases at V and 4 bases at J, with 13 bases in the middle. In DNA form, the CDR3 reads TGTGCCAGCAGCCCCCTACAGATATCCACTGAAGCTTTCTTT. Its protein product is CASSPLQISTEAFF.